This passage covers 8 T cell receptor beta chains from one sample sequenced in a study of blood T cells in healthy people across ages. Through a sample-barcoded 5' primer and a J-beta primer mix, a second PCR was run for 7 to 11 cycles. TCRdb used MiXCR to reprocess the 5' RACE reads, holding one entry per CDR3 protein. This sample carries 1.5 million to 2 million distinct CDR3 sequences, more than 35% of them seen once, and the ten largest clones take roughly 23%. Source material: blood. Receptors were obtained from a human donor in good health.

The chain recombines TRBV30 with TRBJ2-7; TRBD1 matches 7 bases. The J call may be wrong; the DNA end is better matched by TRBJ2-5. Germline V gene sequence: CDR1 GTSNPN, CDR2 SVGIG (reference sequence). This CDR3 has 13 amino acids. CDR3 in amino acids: CAWTGGRTGTQYF. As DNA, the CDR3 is TGTGCCTGGACAGGGGGACGGACTGGGACCCAGTACTTC.

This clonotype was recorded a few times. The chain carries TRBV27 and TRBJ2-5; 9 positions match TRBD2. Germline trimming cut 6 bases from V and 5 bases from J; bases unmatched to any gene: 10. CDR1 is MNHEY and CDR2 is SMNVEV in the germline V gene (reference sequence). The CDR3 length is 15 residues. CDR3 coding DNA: TGTGCCAGCAGGCCTAGCGGGGACCCCGGGGAGACCCAGTACTTC. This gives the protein CASRPSGDPGETQYF.

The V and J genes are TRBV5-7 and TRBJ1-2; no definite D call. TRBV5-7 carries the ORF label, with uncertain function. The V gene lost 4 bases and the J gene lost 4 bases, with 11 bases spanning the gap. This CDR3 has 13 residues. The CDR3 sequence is CASSPEGTYGYTF. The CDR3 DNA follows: TGTGCCAGCAGCCCAGAGGGCACCTATGGCTACACCTTC.

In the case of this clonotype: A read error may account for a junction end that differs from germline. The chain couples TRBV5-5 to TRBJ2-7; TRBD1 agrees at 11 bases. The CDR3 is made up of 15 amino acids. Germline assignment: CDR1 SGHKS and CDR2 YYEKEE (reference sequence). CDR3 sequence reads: CTSSFGTGGLDEQYF. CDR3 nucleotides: TGTACCAGCAGCTTCGGGACAGGGGGACTCGACGAGCAGTACTTC.

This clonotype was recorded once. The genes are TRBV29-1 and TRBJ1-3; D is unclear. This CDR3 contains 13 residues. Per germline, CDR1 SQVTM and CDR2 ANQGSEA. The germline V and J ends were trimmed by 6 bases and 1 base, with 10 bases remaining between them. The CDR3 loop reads CSVGIGSGNTIYF. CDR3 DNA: TGCAGCGTGGGTATAGGGTCTGGAAACACCATATATTTT.

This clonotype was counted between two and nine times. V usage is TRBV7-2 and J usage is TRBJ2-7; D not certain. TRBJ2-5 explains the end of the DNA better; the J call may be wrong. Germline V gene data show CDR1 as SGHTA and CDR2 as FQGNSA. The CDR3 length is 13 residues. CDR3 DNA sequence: TGTGCCAGCAGCCTAAGTACTTGGGAGACCCAGTACTTC. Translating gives CASSLSTWETQYF.

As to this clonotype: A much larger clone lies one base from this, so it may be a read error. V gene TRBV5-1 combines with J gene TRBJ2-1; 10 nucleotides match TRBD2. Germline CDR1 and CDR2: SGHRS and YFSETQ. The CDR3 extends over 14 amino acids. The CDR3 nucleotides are TGCGCCAACAGCCGAGCGGGGGGGGAGGTGGAGCAGTTCTTC. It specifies CANSRAGGEVEQFF.

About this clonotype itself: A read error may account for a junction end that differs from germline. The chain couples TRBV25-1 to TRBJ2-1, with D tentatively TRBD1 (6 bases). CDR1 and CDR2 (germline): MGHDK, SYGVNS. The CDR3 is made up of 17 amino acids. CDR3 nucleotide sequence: TGTGTCAGCAGTGCCGGGACACCCAAGAGCTCCTACAATGAGCAGTTCTTC. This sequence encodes CVSSAGTPKSSYNEQFF.